This record concerns one T cell receptor (beta chain) sequence. This entry comes from a study of blood T cell repertoires in COVID-19. Whole-study context: Samples came from the United States, Italy and Spain, spanning acute and convalescent COVID-19. In each case, the material was cDNA or gDNA derived from T cells, B-cell-depleted T cells, or PBMCs.

Authors' data handling: Nucleated cell number was recorded as an estimate derived from reference gene primer amplification. Produced via immunoSEQ multiplex PCR; TCRdb's table is partial and in-frame only. The V and J calls and clone size come from that table; D and trimming were worked out from the DNA. The sample gives some 150,000 clones, around 80% of which show up once; approximately 10% is in the top ten. The sequenced material came from peripheral blood. The source of this sequence is a woman between 50 and 59 years old with acute or convalescent COVID-19.

CDR3 sequence: CASSQDYEETQYF. DNA of the CDR3: TGTGCCAGCAGCCAAGATTATGAAGAGACCCAGTACTTC. The chain is built from TRBV4-2 and TRBJ2-5; D is unclear. CDR1 and CDR2 (germline): LGHNA, YNFKEQ. The CDR3 consists of 13 residues. Trimming stripped 0 bases from V and 3 bases from J, with 5 bases between.